The next 23 T cell receptor beta chains were all read from a single sample in a study of T-cell memory formation after mild COVID-19. Each CDR3 protein is one row after TCRdb ran MiXCR on the 5' RACE reads. Counted here are 210,000 or so distinct CDR3 sequences, roughly a tenth occurring once; the ten biggest clones make up 2.5% to 3.5%. Sequencing was carried out using PBMCs or a T cell subset sorted from them (not recorded which). The origin of the receptors is a man younger than 30 who had mild COVID-19 (a few samples of this study predate the infection). Cell type and time point are not known.

This clonotype has only one observation. The gene calls are TRBV20-1 and TRBJ1-2; D might be TRBD1 (6 bases). Trimming removed 0 bases from V and 8 bases from J, with 13 bases in between. CDR1 is DFQATT and CDR2 is SNEGSKA in the germline V gene (reference sequence). The CDR3 runs to 13 residues. The DNA of the CDR3 is TGCAGTGCTAGAGATATGGGGGGCGTGGGCTACACCTTC. This translates into CSARDMGGVGYTF.

This clonotype was seen at least ten times. The V and J genes are TRBV7-2 and TRBJ2-3; 7 bases are a match to TRBD2. Germline V gene lookup returns CDR1 SGHTA and CDR2 FQGNSA. CDR3 length: 13 residues. Trimming cost V 7 bases and J 11 bases; bases outside gene matches: 12. Here the CDR3 reads CASKSGTTVWQYF. As DNA, the CDR3 is TGTGCCAGCAAGTCCGGGACTACCGTATGGCAGTATTTT.

The CDR3 reads CASSPWTRNYGYTF. CDR3 in DNA: TGTGCCAGCAGTCCCTGGACGAGAAACTATGGCTACACCTTC. The gene calls are TRBV12-3 or TRBV12-4 and TRBJ1-2; D ambiguous. CDR3 size: 14 residues. The ends were cut back, 5 bases at V and 2 bases at J, with 12 bases in the middle.

CDR3 DNA sequence: TGTGCCATCAGTAAGGTGACTACGAACACCGGGGAGCTGTTTTTT. This gives the protein CAISKVTTNTGELFF. The gene calls are TRBV10-3 and TRBJ2-2, with a possible D match to TRBD2 (5 bases). The germline V gene encodes CDR1 ENHRY and CDR2 SYGVKD. The CDR3 loop spans 15 amino acids. V was clipped by 5 bases and J by 0 bases, with 10 bases between them.

This clonotype was seen a handful of times. The chain couples TRBV7-2 to TRBJ2-2; 8 nucleotides line up with TRBD2. The CDR3 spans 14 residues. V shed 6 bases and J 6 bases; nucleotides not matched to a gene: 6. The germline gives CDR1 SGHTA, CDR2 FQGNSA. The CDR3 bases are TGTGCCAGCAGGACGGGGGGGATGGCCGGGGAGCTGTTTTTT. This codes for CASRTGGMAGELFF.

The rearrangement uses TRBV3-1 and TRBJ2-3; a weak D match, TRBD2 (6 bases). CDR3 size: 16 residues. CDR1 and CDR2 (germline): LGHDT, YNNKEL (reference sequence). V lost 0 bases, J lost 1 base, and 11 bases lay in between. The CDR3 protein is CASSQDSGLRTDTQYF. The CDR3 bases are TGTGCCAGCAGCCAAGATAGCGGACTCCGCACAGATACGCAGTATTTT.

There are many counts of this clonotype. The chain has TRBV12-3 or TRBV12-4 and TRBJ1-5, with 9 bases that match TRBD1. The V segment lost 3 bases and the J segment 5 bases; nucleotides outside the gene matches: 2. The CDR3 sequence is 14 residues long. For the CDR3, the DNA is TGTGCCAGCAGTTTCACAGGGGGCTATCAGCCCCAGCATTTT. This translates into CASSFTGGYQPQHF.

This clonotype showed up just a few times. The chain employs TRBV2 and TRBJ1-4; the match to TRBD1 covers 11 bases. Germline V CDR1 and CDR2: SNHLY, FYNNEI. Trimming cost V 6 bases and J 4 bases; bases outside gene matches: 1. The CDR3 covers 14 residues. The CDR3 reads CASRGTGGNEKLFF. DNA for the CDR3: TGTGCCAGCAGGGGGACAGGGGGTAATGAAAAACTGTTTTTT.

The table lists this clonotype with a few counts. Here the CDR3 DNA reads TGTGCCAGCAGTTCGGACAGGAGCTCTGGAAACACCATATATTTT. Its protein is CASSSDRSSGNTIYF. The chain combines TRBV12-3 or TRBV12-4 with TRBJ1-3, with 7 bases identical to TRBD1. The V gene end was trimmed by 4 bases and the J gene end by 0 bases; junction bases not matched to a gene: 3. This CDR3 is 15 amino acids long.

This clonotype has at least ten counts. The chain carries TRBV7-2 and TRBJ1-5; 7 bases agree with TRBD1. CDR3 length equals 13 residues. J gave up 7 bases and V 1 base, and 1 base lay outside the gene matches. Germline V lookup: CDR1 SGHTA, CDR2 FQGNSA. The CDR3 DNA reads TGTGCCAGCAGCTTAGAGGGACAGCAGCCCCAGCATTTT. This codes for CASSLEGQQPQHF.

The rearrangement uses TRBV5-1 and TRBJ2-1; no reliable D call. V lost 4 bases, J lost 7 bases, and 18 bases lay in between. Germline V gives CDR1 SGHRS, CDR2 YFSETQ. CDR3 length: 15 amino acids. The CDR3 is CASSPARIGPNEQFF. CDR3 DNA: TGCGCCAGCAGCCCCGCTAGAATCGGGCCGAATGAGCAGTTCTTC.

This rearrangement joins TRBV7-6 to TRBJ2-5; perhaps D is TRBD1 or TRBD2 (6 bases each). The CDR3 is made up of 18 amino acids. V shed 2 bases and J shed 1 base, with 20 bases lying between them. Germline CDR1 and CDR2: SGHVS and FNYEAQ. DNA for the CDR3: TGTGCCAGCAGCTTACGGGGGCCCTCCTCCGTCAGCCAAGAGACCCAGTACTTC. It yields the protein CASSLRGPSSVSQETQYF.

This sequence joins TRBV7-2 and TRBJ2-4; no clear D gene. Germline V gives CDR1 SGHTA, CDR2 FQGNSA. The V end lost 5 bases, the J end lost 4 bases, and 18 bases lay between the germline ends. This CDR3 comprises 16 residues. CDR3 region: CASSHVKAVGKNIQYF. The CDR3, as DNA: TGTGCCAGCAGCCACGTTAAGGCCGTCGGTAAAAACATTCAGTACTTC.

This clonotype occurred many times. The chain uses TRBV21-1 and TRBJ2-7; the table's D call TRBD2 went unverified against the DNA. TRBV21-1 is labeled a pseudogene. The CDR3 covers 14 residues. CDR3 sequence: CASSKGTRSYEQYV. Here the CDR3 DNA reads TGTGCCAGCAGCAAAGGGACTCGTTCCTACGAGCAGTACGTC.

V and J are TRBV3-1 and TRBJ2-3, with 8 bases aligning to TRBD2. Germline-derived CDR1 and CDR2 are LGHDT and YNNKEL (reference sequence). The CDR3 runs to 16 residues. V trimming: 6 bases; J trimming: 0 bases; junction bases outside the gene matches: 8. CDR3 sequence (DNA): TGTGCCAGCAGTCGCGGCCGGGGGGGGAGCACAGATACGCAGTATTTT. The encoded protein is CASSRGRGGSTDTQYF.

This clonotype has a count of ten or more. The CDR3 reads CASSSGRLYEQYF. The CDR3 DNA is TGTGCCAGCAGCTCGGGACGTTTATACGAGCAGTACTTC. This chain links TRBV7-8 with TRBJ2-7; D may correspond to TRBD1 or TRBD2 (5 bases each). The CDR3 extends over 13 amino acids. Trimming took 4 bases from V and 4 from J, leaving 11 bases between them. Germline V gene data show CDR1 as SGHVS and CDR2 as FQNEAQ.

This clonotype appeared many times. The chain uses TRBV5-1 and TRBJ1-1; D unclear. Germline values: CDR1 SGHRS, CDR2 YFSETQ. V lost 0 bases and J lost 8, with 5 bases in between. This CDR3 has 11 residues. CDR3 amino acids: CASSLVGEAFF. In nucleotides, the CDR3 is TGCGCCAGCAGCTTGGTGGGAGAAGCTTTCTTT.

On this clonotype: A much more abundant neighbour one base away suggests this may be a read error. The gene calls are TRBV20-1 and TRBJ1-2; TRBD1 might be the D (6 bases). The germline V gene encodes CDR1 DFQATT and CDR2 SNEGSKA (reference sequence). The CDR3 is 12 amino acids. V lost 3 bases and J 7 bases, leaving 12 bases between the germline ends. This chain's CDR3 is CSASPRGCGYTF. Here the CDR3 DNA reads TGCAGTGCTAGTCCCAGGGGCTGTGGCTACACCTTC.

On this clonotype: At one end the junction does not follow the germline gene, possibly because of a read error. The chain has TRBV7-7 and TRBJ2-3; 7 nucleotides match TRBD1. Germline loops: CDR1 SSHAT, CDR2 FNYEAQ (reference sequence). The CDR3 contains 19 residues. In DNA form, the CDR3 reads TGTGCTAGCAGCCCACCGTCCCGGGACAGACCAGCTAGCACAGATACGCAGTATTTT. It translates to CASSPPSRDRPASTDTQYF.

This clonotype was seen more than once but under ten times. The gene calls are TRBV12-3 or TRBV12-4 and TRBJ1-2, with D possibly being TRBD1 (6 bases). CDR3 size: 13 residues. V dropped 0 bases and J dropped 4 bases, with 6 bases sitting between them. The CDR3 region has the DNA TGTGCCAGCAGTTTAGCCAGGGGCTATGGCTACACCTTC. Its protein is CASSLARGYGYTF.

The chain is built from TRBV10-1 and TRBJ2-7; D might be TRBD1 or TRBD2, each matching 5 bases. The CDR3 runs 15 residues. The V end lost 6 bases, the J end lost 2 bases, and 17 bases lay between the germline ends. Germline V gene data show CDR1 as WNHNN and CDR2 as SYGVQD (reference sequence). CDR3 sequence: CASRETGTPAYEQYF. For the CDR3, the DNA is TGCGCCAGCAGGGAAACCGGGACCCCGGCCTACGAGCAGTACTTC.

The chain uses TRBV7-2 and TRBJ2-7; D assignment may be TRBD1 or TRBD2 (5 bases each). V lost 1 base and J 6 bases, leaving 7 bases between the germline ends. This CDR3 contains 12 residues. Germline V gives CDR1 SGHTA, CDR2 FQGNSA. The CDR3 DNA sequence: TGTGCCAGCAGCTTAGAGAGGGGCGAGCAGTACTTC. This encodes CASSLERGEQYF. Based on the CDR3 plus reference TRBV7-2 and TRBJ2-7, the full variable domain is GAGVSQSPSNKVTEKGKDVELRCDPISGHTALYWYRQSLGQGLEFLIYFQGNSAPDKSGLPSDRFSAERTGGSVSTLTIQRTQQEDSAVYLCASSLERGEQYFGPGTRLTVT.

This clonotype was seen many times. The rearrangement uses TRBV7-2 and TRBJ2-5; unclear D gene. Trimming pared 4 bases from V and 1 base from J, leaving 7 bases between. Germline CDR1 reads SGHTA; CDR2 reads FQGNSA. This CDR3 contains 13 residues. The CDR3 nucleotides read TGTGCCAGCAGCTATGGTACCCAAGAGACCCAGTACTTC. Translation gives CASSYGTQETQYF.